One and the same sample provided the 2 T cell receptor beta chains below, sequenced in a study of Ad26.COV2.S vaccination and SARS-CoV-2 variants. The treatment was: around 19 received Ad26.COV2.S at low or high dose, single or two shots; about 5 received placebo; per-sample allocation not given. Samples analyzed were those drawn on day 63 after the first vaccine or placebo injection. The protocol was immunoSEQ multiplex PCR, while the TCRdb copy is restricted to in-frame clones and leaves out a portion. This sample carries approximately 480,000 clones, around 88% of them seen once, and the ten largest clones take around 13%. The starting material was peripheral blood, obtained in a trial of Ad26.COV2.S vaccine versus placebo. The receptors come from a person between 18 and 65 years old who received the Ad26.COV2.S COVID-19 vaccine or a placebo.

CDR3 in amino acids: CASSAGLAGIYEQYF. The DNA for the CDR3 is TGTGCCAGCAGCGCGGGGCTAGCGGGAATCTACGAGCAGTACTTC. J is TRBJ2-7 and V is TRBV14; 9 bases align to TRBD2. This CDR3 region has 15 residues. After removal of 5 bases from V and 3 bases from J, the junction contained 8 bases not matched to a gene. Looked up from germline, CDR1 is SGHDN and CDR2 is FVKESK.

The V gene is TRBV4-1, the J gene TRBJ2-1; maybe TRBD2 (5 bases). CDR3 length equals 14 residues. Germline V lookup: CDR1 MGHRA, CDR2 YSYEKL. With 7 bases removed from V and 3 bases from J, the gap between germline ends came to 13 bases. The CDR3 bases are TGCGCCAGCAAGGATACGGGATTCTACAATGAGCAGTTCTTC. Its translation is CASKDTGFYNEQFF.